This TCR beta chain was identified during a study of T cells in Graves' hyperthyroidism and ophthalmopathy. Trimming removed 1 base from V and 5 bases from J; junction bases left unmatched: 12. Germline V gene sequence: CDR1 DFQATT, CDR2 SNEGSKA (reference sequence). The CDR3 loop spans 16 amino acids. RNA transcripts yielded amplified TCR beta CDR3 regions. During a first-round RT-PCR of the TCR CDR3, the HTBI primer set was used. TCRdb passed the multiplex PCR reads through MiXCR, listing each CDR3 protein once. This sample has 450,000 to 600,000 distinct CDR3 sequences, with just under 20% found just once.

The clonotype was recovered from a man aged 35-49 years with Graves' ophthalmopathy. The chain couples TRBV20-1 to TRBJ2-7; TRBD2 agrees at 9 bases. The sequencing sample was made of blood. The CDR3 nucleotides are TGCAGTGCTAGAGTGGGCTTGGGCGGGGGGGCCCACGAGCAGTACTTC. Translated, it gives CSARVGLGGGAHEQYF.